These 22 T cell receptor beta chains originate from one sample sequenced in a study of shared clonotypes between healthy human individuals. TCRdb's table, derived via immunoSEQ multiplex PCR, lists solely in-frame clones and lacks some. The sample records around 990,000 clones, approximately 75% being singletons. Sequenced sample: memory CD4+ T cells from PBMCs. The subset is: CD45RA-negative fraction. The receptors come from a man younger than 35 in good health. Some clones in this sample may be carry-over from other donors' samples.

The rearrangement joins TRBV7-8 to TRBJ2-6, with unresolved D. Trimming took off 5 bases at V and 3 bases at J, with 8 bases between the two ends. This CDR3 is built from 14 residues. Germline CDR1 and CDR2: SGHVS and FQNEAQ. The CDR3 here is CASSDLSGANVLTF. In DNA, the CDR3 is TGTGCCAGCAGCGACCTTAGTGGGGCCAACGTCCTGACTTTC.

The gene calls are TRBV28 and TRBJ1-4, with 9 bases lining up with TRBD1. Trimming took 4 bases from V and 8 from J; bases not matched to a gene: 8. Germline V gene data show CDR1 as MDHEN and CDR2 as SYDVKM. CDR3 length: 15 amino acids. The CDR3: CASSYRQGDGEKLFF. The CDR3 coding sequence is TGTGCCAGCAGTTACCGACAGGGGGATGGGGAAAAACTGTTTTTT.

J is TRBJ2-3 and V is TRBV28; no clear D. This CDR3 contains 13 residues. V was clipped by 7 bases and J by 4 bases, with 12 bases between them. CDR1 is MDHEN and CDR2 is SYDVKM in the germline V gene. The CDR3 DNA is TGTGCCAGCACCTCGGGTGGCGCAGATACGCAGTATTTT. The encoded protein is CASTSGGADTQYF.

This clone was counted a few times. J is TRBJ2-3 and V is TRBV6-5; 10 bases are a match to TRBD2. V was clipped by 6 bases and J by 4 bases; unmatched bases: 7. CDR3 size: 15 residues. Germline V gene lookup returns CDR1 MNHEY and CDR2 SVGAGI. CDR3 DNA sequence: TGTGCCAGCAGGCGCTTAGCGGGAGGTTCAGATACGCAGTATTTT. This gives the protein CASRRLAGGSDTQYF.

The gene calls are TRBV28 and TRBJ2-1, with D possibly matching TRBD2 (6 bases). The germline V and J ends were trimmed by 2 bases and 3 bases, with 11 bases remaining between them. CDR3 length: 15 amino acids. Germline assignment: CDR1 MDHEN and CDR2 SYDVKM. CDR3 sequence reads: CASSLRGGNYNEQFF. DNA for the CDR3: TGTGCCAGCAGTTTACGGGGCGGGAACTACAATGAGCAGTTCTTC.

The V call is TRBV19, the J call TRBJ2-7; tentative D call: TRBD1 (7 bases). Deletions cut 7 bases from V and 3 bases from J, with 19 bases between. Germline values: CDR1 LNHDA, CDR2 SQIVND (reference sequence). The CDR3 runs 15 residues. CDR3 coding DNA: TGTGCCAGTACCGGAGGGACAGCCCCTCTCTACGAGCAGTACTTC. It encodes CASTGGTAPLYEQYF.

The V gene is TRBV6-1, the J gene TRBJ1-4; no definite D call. This CDR3 has 16 amino acids. From germline, CDR1 is MNHNS and CDR2 SASEGT. The ends were cut back, 3 bases at V and 0 bases at J, with 11 bases in the middle. The CDR3 nucleotides are TGTGCCAGCAGTGAGCAAACGGCATCAACTAATGAAAAACTGTTTTTT. Residues: CASSEQTASTNEKLFF.

A remark on this clone: The same CDR3 also results from other DNA sequences found in this sample. V gene TRBV5-1 combines with J gene TRBJ2-5; D remains unclear. Deletions cut 4 bases from V and 1 base from J, with 5 bases between. Per the germline V gene, CDR1 is SGHRS and CDR2 is YFSETQ. This CDR3 comprises 12 residues. The CDR3 region is CASSLTQETQYF. CDR3 nucleotide sequence: TGCGCCAGCAGCCTAACCCAAGAGACCCAGTACTTC. Supplemented by reference TRBV5-1 and TRBJ2-5, the full variable domain reads KAGVTQTPRYLIKTRGQQVTLSCSPISGHRSVSWYQQTPGQGLQFLFEYFSETQRNKGNFPGRFSGRQFSNSRSEMNVSTLELGDSALYLCASSLTQETQYFGPGTRLLVL.

This chain joins TRBV5-6 and TRBJ2-1, with 12 bases identical to TRBD2. The V segment lost 2 bases and the J segment 3 bases; nucleotides outside the gene matches: 6. Per the germline V gene, CDR1 is SGHDT and CDR2 is YYEEEE. This CDR3 spans 17 amino acids. As DNA, the CDR3 is TGTGCCAGCAGCTTACTAGCGGGAGGACACTTCTACAATGAGCAGTTCTTC. Amino acids: CASSLLAGGHFYNEQFF. Full variable domain (missing parts from reference TRBV5-6 and TRBJ2-1): DAGVTQSPTHLIKTRGQQVTLRCSPKSGHDTVSWYQQALGQGPQFIFQYYEEEERQRGNFPDRFSGHQFPNYSSELNVNALLLGDSALYLCASSLLAGGHFYNEQFFGPGTRLTVL.

The rearrangement links TRBV7-2 to TRBJ2-1, with unresolved D. The germline V and J ends were trimmed by 3 bases and 0 bases, with 9 bases remaining between them. The CDR3 is made up of 15 amino acids. The germline V gene has CDR1 SGHTA and CDR2 FQGNSA. The CDR3 DNA reads TGTGCCAGCAGCTTGGTCGAGACCTCCTACAATGAGCAGTTCTTC. Residues: CASSLVETSYNEQFF. Complete variable domain (other parts from reference TRBV7-2 and TRBJ2-1): GAGVSQSPSNKVTEKGKDVELRCDPISGHTALYWYRQSLGQGLEFLIYFQGNSAPDKSGLPSDRFSAERTGGSVSTLTIQRTQQEDSAVYLCASSLVETSYNEQFFGPGTRLTVL.

This rearrangement joins TRBV5-5 to TRBJ2-1, with 7 bases that match TRBD2. V trimming: 1 base; J trimming: 3 bases; junction bases outside the gene matches: 4. The CDR3 loop spans 15 amino acids. Germline V gives CDR1 SGHKS, CDR2 YYEKEE (reference sequence). The CDR3 here is CASSLPGGGYNEQFF. DNA for the CDR3: TGTGCCAGCAGCTTGCCGGGGGGAGGCTACAATGAGCAGTTCTTC.

Only a few counts were recorded for this clone. The chain links TRBV7-3 to TRBJ2-7; TRBD1 matches 8 bases. The trim removed 5 bases at V and 2 bases at J, leaving 8 bases unmatched. The germline V gene encodes CDR1 SGHTA and CDR2 FQGTGA. This CDR3 has 15 residues. The CDR3 nucleotides read TGTGCCAGCAGCGAAGCCGGGACAGGAGCCTACGAGCAGTACTTC. It specifies CASSEAGTGAYEQYF.

The V call is TRBV7-9, the J call TRBJ2-3, with a tentative D call TRBD2 (5 bases). V was trimmed by 3 bases and J by 1 base, leaving 14 bases between them. The germline CDR1 and CDR2 sequences are SEHNR and FQNEAQ (reference sequence). CDR3 size: 16 residues. The CDR3 DNA reads TGTGCCAGCAGCTTTGGGCTAGTGGGAGGCACAGATACGCAGTATTTT. Translated, it gives CASSFGLVGGTDTQYF.

This rearrangement joins TRBV25-1 to TRBJ1-4; TRBD1 might be the D (6 bases). Trimming removed 4 bases from V and 3 bases from J, with 18 bases in between. The V gene's germline CDR1 is MGHDK and CDR2 SYGVNS. This CDR3 is 17 amino acids long. The CDR3 loop is CASSAPRGRGANEKLFF. CDR3 coding DNA: TGTGCCAGCAGTGCCCCCCGGGGGCGGGGAGCTAATGAAAAACTGTTTTTT.

J is TRBJ2-1 and V is TRBV4-2; no reliable D call. The CDR3 totals 13 residues. V was pared by 4 bases and J by 5 bases, with 9 bases between. The germline V gene has CDR1 LGHNA and CDR2 YNFKEQ. CDR3 region: CASSLSEDNEQFF. The DNA for the CDR3 is TGTGCCAGCAGCCTCAGCGAGGACAATGAGCAGTTCTTC.

V gene TRBV11-3 combines with J gene TRBJ2-2; D is ambiguous. The CDR3 covers 14 residues. Trimming shortened V by 5 bases and J by 6 bases, and 13 bases separated the two germline ends. CDR1 is SGHNT, CDR2 YENEEA, per germline. The CDR3 protein is CASSGQAEAGELFF. DNA of the CDR3: TGTGCCAGCAGCGGGCAGGCAGAGGCCGGGGAGCTGTTTTTT.

There are a few counts of this clone. V gene TRBV2 combines with J gene TRBJ2-2; D possibly corresponds to TRBD1 (6 bases). The ends were cut back, 4 bases at V and 0 bases at J, with 15 bases in the middle. Germline CDR1 SNHLY, CDR2 FYNNEI. There are 17 residues in the CDR3. The CDR3 DNA reads TGTGCCAGCAGTGCGGACAGCCCTCTCCCGAACACCGGGGAGCTGTTTTTT. It yields the protein CASSADSPLPNTGELFF.

The chain carries TRBV27 and TRBJ2-4; D gene unclear. Trimming left V 4 bases short and J 1 base short, with 8 bases between. The CDR3 extends over 14 amino acids. CDR1 and CDR2 from the germline V gene are MNHEY and SMNVEV (reference sequence). CDR3 coding DNA: TGTGCCAGCAGTTCTCTTGATGCCAAAAACATTCAGTACTTC. Translation gives CASSSLDAKNIQYF.

The CDR3, as DNA: TGTGCCAGCAGCTTAGCTCGGCACGGGGCAGTCGGCTACACCTTC. This encodes CASSLARHGAVGYTF. This chain uses TRBV7-9 with TRBJ1-2, with D maybe TRBD1 (5 bases). V lost 0 bases and J lost 8, with 16 bases in between. CDR3 size: 15 residues. Germline loops: CDR1 SEHNR, CDR2 FQNEAQ (reference sequence).

The chain uses TRBV11-2 and TRBJ2-2; D possibly matches TRBD1 or TRBD2 (5 bases each). Trimming removed 8 bases from V and 2 bases from J, with 12 bases in between. The CDR3 contains 14 residues. The germline V gene encodes CDR1 SGHAT and CDR2 FQNNGV. The CDR3 bases are TGTGCCAGCCACGGGACGGGTAACACCGGGGAGCTGTTTTTT. Translating gives CASHGTGNTGELFF.

This clone was picked up a small number of times. V gene TRBV1 combines with J gene TRBJ1-3; TRBD1 reflects the table's D call only, with no check against the DNA. TRBV1 is a documented pseudogene. The CDR3 is made up of 18 amino acids. This CDR3 is CTSSQDGGQGHSGNTIYF. The CDR3 nucleotides are TGCACCAGCAGCCAAGATGGGGGACAGGGCCACTCTGGAAACACCATATATTTT.

The chain joins TRBV5-1 to TRBJ2-7, with D possibly being TRBD1 or TRBD2 (5 bases each). Germline V gene sequence: CDR1 SGHRS, CDR2 YFSETQ. V was shortened by 2 bases and J by 0 bases, with 12 bases between the two germline ends. The CDR3 totals 15 residues. DNA for the CDR3: TGCGCCAGCAGCTTAGATTTTGGGACCTCCTACGAGCAGTACTTC. This translates into CASSLDFGTSYEQYF.